The clone carrying this T cell receptor beta chain has a count of ten or more. Its specificity is not known. Building of the TCR beta libraries involved iRepertoire HTBI primers and Arm-PCR of CDR3 regions. TCRdb itself ran the multiplex PCR reads through MiXCR, one entry per CDR3 protein. The data hold roughly 400,000 distinct CDR3 sequences, with around 20% observed a single time. The length of the CDR3 is 16 residues. V lost 5 bases, J lost 4 bases, and 20 bases lay in between. Time point in this sample: persistent/refractory GD, antithyroid drugs over 5 years with positive TRAb. PBMC RNA served as the TCR library source. American Thyroid Association guidelines were used to diagnose Graves' disease. This record comes from a study of regulatory T cells in long-lasting Graves disease. Broader study findings: TRBV28 was favored in persistent disease, as were TRBJ1-2 and TRBJ2-5. The number of shared public clonotypes was higher in persistent patients (roughly 2,800) than new patients (roughly 970).

The sequence was obtained from a female donor with Graves disease. This chain connects TRBV12-3 or TRBV12-4 to TRBJ2-5; tentative D call: TRBD2 (6 bases). Sequenced material: peripheral blood mononuclear cells (PBMCs), taken when the disease was refractory, from a patient treated with antithyroid drugs. The chain's CDR3 is CASSTPASSVLETQYF. The CDR3, as DNA: TGTGCCAGCAGTACACCCGCCTCTAGCGTACTAGAGACCCAGTACTTC.